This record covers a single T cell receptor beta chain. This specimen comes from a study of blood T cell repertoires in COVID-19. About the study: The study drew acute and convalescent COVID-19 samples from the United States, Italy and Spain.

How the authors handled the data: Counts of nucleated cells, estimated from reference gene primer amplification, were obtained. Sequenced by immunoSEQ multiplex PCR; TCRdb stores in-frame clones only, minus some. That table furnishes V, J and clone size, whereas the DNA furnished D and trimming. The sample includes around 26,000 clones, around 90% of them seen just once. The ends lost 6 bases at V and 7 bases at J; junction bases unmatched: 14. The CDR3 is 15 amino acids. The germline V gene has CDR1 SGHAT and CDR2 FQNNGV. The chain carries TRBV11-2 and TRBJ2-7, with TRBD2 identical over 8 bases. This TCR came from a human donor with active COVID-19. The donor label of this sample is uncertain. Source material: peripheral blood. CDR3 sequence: CASRPGLAGLQEQYF. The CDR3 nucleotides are TGTGCCAGCAGACCCGGGTTAGCGGGACTACAAGAGCAGTACTTC.